Below, 8 T cell receptor beta chains from the same sample are listed, as sequenced in a study of blood T cell repertoires in COVID-19. The data were produced by immunoSEQ multiplex PCR, yet TCRdb's version contains in-frame clones alone and is incomplete. Here the sample spans about 200,000 clones, roughly 77% being singletons. Source material: peripheral blood. These receptors were collected from a woman in her thirties or forties with COVID-19, enrolled during active disease.

This clone was seen only a few times. This chain uses TRBV5-4 with TRBJ1-3; no clear D. The germline V gene has CDR1 SGHNT and CDR2 YYREEE (reference sequence). The CDR3 sequence is 14 residues long. V was pared by 0 bases and J by 0 bases, with 4 bases between. The CDR3 is CASSLGISGNTIYF. The DNA for the CDR3 is TGTGCCAGCAGCTTGGGTATCTCTGGAAACACCATATATTTT. Using reference TRBV5-4 and TRBJ1-3 for the parts outside the CDR3, the full variable domain is ETGVTQSPTHLIKTRGQQVTLRCSSQSGHNTVSWYQQALGQGPQFIFQYYREEENGRGNFPPRFSGLQFPNYSSELNVNALELDDSALYLCASSLGISGNTIYFGEGSWLTVV.

The J gene is TRBJ2-7, the V gene TRBV6-2 or TRBV6-3; tentative D call: TRBD2 (6 bases). CDR1 is MNHEY, CDR2 SVGEGT, per germline. The CDR3 totals 14 residues. V lost 0 bases and J lost 5, with 11 bases in between. The CDR3 sequence is CASSYSTSPHEQYF. CDR3 DNA: TGTGCCAGCAGTTACTCGACTAGTCCCCACGAGCAGTACTTC.

This chain connects TRBV7-2 to TRBJ2-7; D not resolved. Germline V gene sequence: CDR1 SGHTA, CDR2 FQGNSA. This CDR3 contains 11 residues. With 6 bases removed from V and 1 base from J, the gap between germline ends came to 4 bases. CDR3 amino acids: CASSRSYEQYF. The CDR3, as DNA: TGTGCCAGCAGTCGTTCCTACGAGCAGTACTTC.

This chain connects TRBV2 to TRBJ1-6; TRBD1 might be the D (5 bases). CDR3 size: 14 residues. V was trimmed by 7 bases and J by 5 bases, leaving 12 bases between them. In germline, CDR1 is SNHLY, CDR2 FYNNEI. CDR3 amino acids: CASILETDNSPLHF. CDR3 DNA sequence: TGTGCCAGCATCCTAGAGACAGATAATTCACCCCTCCACTTT.

The chain combines TRBV7-9 with TRBJ1-4, with D perhaps matching TRBD1 (5 bases). The CDR3 loop spans 14 amino acids. The germline V gene has CDR1 SEHNR and CDR2 FQNEAQ (reference sequence). V was trimmed by 5 bases and J by 8 bases, leaving 15 bases between them. DNA for the CDR3: TGTGCCAGCAGCCCCCGGGGGGGGGAAGAAAAACTGTTTTTT. Protein sequence: CASSPRGGEEKLFF.

The chain links TRBV5-1 to TRBJ2-1, with 15 bases identical to TRBD2. This CDR3 comprises 18 residues. Germline lookup yields CDR1 SGHRS and CDR2 YFSETQ. The ends lost 1 base at V and 0 bases at J; junction bases unmatched: 2. CDR3 loop: CASSLRTSGGASYNEQFF. As DNA, the CDR3 is TGCGCCAGCAGCTTGAGGACTAGCGGGGGGGCCTCCTACAATGAGCAGTTCTTC.

The rearrangement uses TRBV6-5 and TRBJ1-4; D gene uncertain. The CDR3 is 14 residues long. Germline values: CDR1 MNHEY, CDR2 SVGAGI. Trimming took off 4 bases at V and 0 bases at J, with 6 bases between the two ends. CDR3 DNA: TGTGCCAGCAGTTCTACTGCAACTAATGAAAAACTGTTTTTT. Its protein product is CASSSTATNEKLFF.

This sequence joins TRBV3-1 (or the pseudogene TRBV3-2) and TRBJ2-1; 13 bases line up with TRBD2. CDR1 and CDR2 (germline): LGHDT, YNNKEL (reference sequence). Trimming cost V 0 bases and J 7 bases; bases outside gene matches: 3. The CDR3 is 16 residues long. CDR3 sequence (DNA): TGTGCCAGCAGCCAAGACGGGACTAGCGGGATAAATGAGCAGTTCTTC. It codes for CASSQDGTSGINEQFF.